This T cell receptor (beta chain) was documented in a study of Ad26.COV2.S vaccination and SARS-CoV-2 variants. Study-wide context: Donor was in the COV1001 Ad26.COV2.S trial arm.

As for treatment: around 19 received Ad26.COV2.S at low or high dose, single or two shots; five or six received placebo; per-sample allocation not given. Collection of the samples took place on day 63 after the first injection of vaccine or placebo. Assay used: immunoSEQ multiplex PCR; TCRdb lists only in-frame clones, some missing. The sample includes approximately 350,000 clones, 83% of them seen just once. Trimming pared 4 bases from V and 1 base from J, leaving 12 bases between. The CDR3 consists of 15 residues. Germline V gene data show CDR1 as SGDLS and CDR2 as YYNGEE. V and J are TRBV9 and TRBJ2-1; D not resolved. This specimen was peripheral blood, taken in a trial of Ad26.COV2.S vaccine versus placebo. The receptor's source is a person aged 18-60 years who received the Ad26.COV2.S COVID-19 vaccine or a placebo. CDR3 residues: CASSFRRPSYNEQFF. As DNA, the CDR3 is TGTGCCAGCAGCTTCCGCCGGCCTTCCTACAATGAGCAGTTCTTC.